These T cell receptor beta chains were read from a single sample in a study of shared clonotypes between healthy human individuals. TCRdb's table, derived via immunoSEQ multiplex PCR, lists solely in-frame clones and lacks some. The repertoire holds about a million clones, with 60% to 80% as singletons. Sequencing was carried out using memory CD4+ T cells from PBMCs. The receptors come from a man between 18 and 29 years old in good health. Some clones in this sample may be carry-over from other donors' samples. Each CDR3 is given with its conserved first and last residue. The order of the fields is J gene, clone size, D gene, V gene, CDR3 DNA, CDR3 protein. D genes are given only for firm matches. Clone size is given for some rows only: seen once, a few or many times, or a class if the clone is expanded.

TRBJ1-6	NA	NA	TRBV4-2	TGTGCCAGCAGCCAAGGGGCAGGCCCTAACGGGTCACCCCTCCACTTT	CASSQGAGPNGSPLHF
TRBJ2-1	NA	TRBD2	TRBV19	TGTGCCAGTAGCCGACTAGCGGGAGGGACCTACAATGAGCAGTTCTTC	CASSRLAGGTYNEQFF
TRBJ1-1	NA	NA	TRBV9	TGTGCCAGCAGCACCCGGGGAGGTGAAGCTTTCTTT	CASSTRGGEAFF
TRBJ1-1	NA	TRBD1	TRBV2	TGTGCCAGCACCGAATCGACAGGGGACACTGAAGCTTTCTTT	CASTESTGDTEAFF
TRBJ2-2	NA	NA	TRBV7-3	TGTGCCAGCAGCTTAGACCAGGGCTCCGGGGAGCTGTTTTTT	CASSLDQGSGELFF
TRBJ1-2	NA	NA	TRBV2	TGTGCCAGCAGTGAATTATGGGTGACGGGTGGCTACACCTTC	CASSELWVTGGYTF
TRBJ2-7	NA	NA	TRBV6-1	TGTGCCAGCAGTGGGGCAGGGGCTTCCTACGAGCAGTACTTC	CASSGAGASYEQYF
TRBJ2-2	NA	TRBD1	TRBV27	TGTGCCAGCCGTCGCCGACAGGGGGCGGAGACCGGGGAGCTGTTTTTT	CASRRRQGAETGELFF
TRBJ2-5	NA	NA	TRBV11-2	TGTGCCAGCAGCCAAGCTAGAGAGACCCAGTACTTC	CASSQARETQYF
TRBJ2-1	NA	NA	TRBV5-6	TGTGCCAGCAGCTTGCCCCCGAGTGCGGTGCAGTTCTTC	CASSLPPSAVQFF
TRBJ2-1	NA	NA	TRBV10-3	TGTGCCATCAGTGAGAGTAGAGGGGACGATGAGCAGTTCTTC	CAISESRGDDEQFF
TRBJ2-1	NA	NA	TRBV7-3	TGTGCCAGCAGCATACAGGTTTACAATGAGCAGTTCTTC	CASSIQVYNEQFF
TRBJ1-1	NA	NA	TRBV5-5	TGTGCCAGCAGCCCCAGTGGTGGGAACACTGAAGCTTTCTTT	CASSPSGGNTEAFF
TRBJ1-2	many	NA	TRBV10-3	TGTGCCATCAGAGCCGGGAACAGTAACTATGGCTACACCTTC	CAIRAGNSNYGYTF
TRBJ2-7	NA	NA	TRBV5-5	TGTGCCAGCAGCTTGCGGAGGTTGGGCTACGAGCAGTACTTC	CASSLRRLGYEQYF
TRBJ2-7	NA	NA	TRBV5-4	TGTGCCAGCAGCTTGACAGGACATTCCTACGAGCAGTACTTC	CASSLTGHSYEQYF
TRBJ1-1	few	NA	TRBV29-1	TGCAGCGTTCTGGGGGGGGGAAAGAACACTGAAGCTTTCTTT	CSVLGGGKNTEAFF